This T cell receptor beta chain was recovered during a study of metastatic and nonmetastatic thyroid tumors. Study information: Comparative analysis of repertoires was undertaken across blood and tumor or nodule tissue obtained from malignant and benign thyroid patients.

TCRdb called clones again from the PCR reads with MiXCR. The table shows 20,000 or so clones, with more than 20% occurring only once. Nobody among the patients had been given any treatment before thyroid surgery. This clone was recorded a few times. The CDR3 has 15 amino acids. Trimming at V came to 5 bases and at J to 8 bases, leaving 8 bases not matched to a gene. Looked up from germline, CDR1 is MNHNS and CDR2 is SASEGT. Sequenced sample: blood. The source is a male donor with papillary thyroid cancer or a benign thyroid nodule (not recorded which). Some clones in this sample may be carry-over from other donors' samples. The chain employs TRBV6-1 and TRBJ2-1, with 11 bases matching TRBD2. In DNA form, the CDR3 reads TGTGCCAGCAGTCGACCTAGCGGGAGGAAGTATGAGCAGTTCTTC. Its protein product is CASSRPSGRKYEQFF.